This TCR beta chain was identified in a study of blood T cell repertoires in COVID-19 (dated by TCRdb to the early 2020s). Concerning the study at large: Samples from collaborators originated in the United States, Italy and Spain and spanned both the acute and convalescent phases of COVID-19. Where available, HLA class I and class II types were taken from metadata supplied by the sample provider and were not determined by assay-based typing. The prospective study material was composed of cDNA or gDNA derived from T cells, B-cell-depleted T cells, or PBMCs. Samples came from the ongoing ImmuneRACE study (first 160 participants) plus 1,254 subjects from 6 global collaborators. The repertoires were made available in a free public database intended to serve as a resource for research on the immune response to SARS-CoV-2. The sample metadata nearly always contained a de-identified subject ID, COVID-19 status, age in years and sex. Subjects who had been exposed to COVID-19, were actively infected with it, or had recovered from it provided the deeply sampled blood TCRbeta repertoires that made up the dataset.

The CDR3 contains 16 residues, cysteine and phenylalanine counted. Left in the record is the CDR3 DNA by itself, 48 bases read in frame from the first base. The germline V gene yields SGHAT for CDR1 and FQNNGV for CDR2. A distance of 14 bases separates the germline ends of V and J, which lose 3 bases and 5 bases respectively. TCRbeta CDR3 regions were amplified from genomic DNA by means of the immunoSEQ Assay, a bias-controlled multiplex PCR. In the authors' own workflow: Nucleated cell counts per sample were estimated from amplification of reference gene primers within the assay. To quantify the absolute abundance of each unique TCRbeta CDR3 rearrangement, sequence reads were collapsed and filtered. Productive Simpson clonality was computed per sample as the square root of Simpson's diversity index over productive rearrangements. The clones in this table, taken by TCRdb from immuneACCESS, are in-frame only. Not every clone is retained; where verified, under half of the shortfall comes from an unresolved V gene, and the cause of the rest is unknown. Clonal size and the V and J genes are those of that table, whereas D and trimming came from the DNA. In this sample the table shows some 220,000 clones, roughly 91% of which occur a single time. Roughly 0.8% of the sample comes from the top ten.

At one collaborating source in Seattle, patients were enrolled during active infection and were followed longitudinally through the course of disease. Whole blood was collected in K2EDTA tubes by collaborating institutions according to the institutions' own protocols. For TCRbeta analysis, collaborators shipped samples as frozen whole blood, isolated PBMCs, or DNA extracted from either of those sample types. Turning to this clone: The antigen it recognizes is unknown. The sample holds no much larger clone one base away, and base qualities are not on file.

Study-wide findings and limitations: How much clinical and demographic metadata was included differed by source and by participant, and the metadata was provided uncurated.

Sequencing used peripheral blood. The sequence was collected from a man aged 25-45 years with COVID-19, enrolled during active disease. The rearranged chain carries TRBV11-2 and TRBJ1-6; no D segment can be confidently identified. The DNA sequence is as follows: TGTGCCAGCAGCTTGAACATCCGGGAAAATAATTCACCCCTCCACTTT. This codes for CASSLNIRENNSPLHF.